The 23 T cell receptor beta chains presented below share a single source sample, sequenced in a study of cytomegalovirus exposure and HLA in healthy donors. The data were produced by immunoSEQ multiplex PCR, yet TCRdb's version contains in-frame clones alone and is incomplete. The data hold about 130,000 clones, with just under 90% observed a single time. Specimen: PBMCs. Receptors were obtained from a man aged 30 to 39 in good health and CMV-seronegative.

The gene calls are TRBV5-1 and TRBJ1-2, with a weak D call TRBD1 (5 bases). CDR1 is SGHRS, CDR2 YFSETQ, per germline. Between the trimmed V and J ends, which lost 1 base and 2 bases, there was a span of 9 bases. This CDR3 has 14 residues. CDR3 residues: CASSLISGNYGYTF. CDR3 sequence (DNA): TGCGCCAGCAGCTTGATATCAGGGAACTATGGCTACACCTTC.

The chain joins TRBV15 to TRBJ2-2, with D perhaps matching TRBD2 (5 bases). The germline CDR1 and CDR2 sequences are LNHNV and YYDKDF (reference sequence). The ends were cut back, 0 bases at V and 6 bases at J, with 8 bases in the middle. This CDR3 spans 14 amino acids. The CDR3 loop is CATSRDRGSGELFF. CDR3 nucleotide sequence: TGTGCCACCAGCAGAGATCGCGGGTCCGGGGAGCTGTTTTTT.

A remark on this clone: A junction end diverges from the germline sequence, so it may reflect a read error. The rearrangement joins TRBV10-2 to TRBJ2-7; 7 bases map to TRBD1. Germline assignment: CDR1 WSHSY and CDR2 SAAADI. The CDR3 spans 13 residues. The CDR3 DNA reads as TGCGCCAGCCGTGAGGGGGCAGGGGGTGACCTCTACTTC. Amino acids: CASREGAGGDLYF.

The rearrangement links TRBV11-2 to TRBJ2-3; D gene unclear. CDR3 length: 14 residues. The V end was cut by 8 bases, the J end by 2 bases, with 14 bases between. The germline gives CDR1 SGHAT, CDR2 FQNNGV. The CDR3 sequence is CASRPPGNTDTQYF. For the CDR3, the DNA is TGTGCCAGCCGTCCACCGGGTAACACAGATACGCAGTATTTT.

This clone was recorded a few times. The chain carries TRBV11-2 and TRBJ1-2; 12 positions match TRBD1. The CDR3 length is 13 residues. Germline V gene data show CDR1 as SGHAT and CDR2 as FQNNGV. J was trimmed by 7 bases and V by 4 bases; bases with no gene match: 1. The CDR3 nucleotides are TGTGCCAGCAGCTGGGGACAGGGGGCTGGCTACACCTTC. Its translation: CASSWGQGAGYTF.

The chain is built from TRBV4-1 and TRBJ2-7; perhaps TRBD1 as D (5 bases). V lost 4 bases and J lost 1, with 8 bases in between. Looked up from germline, CDR1 is MGHRA and CDR2 is YSYEKL. The CDR3 loop spans 13 amino acids. CDR3 sequence: CASSLTVSYEQYF. The CDR3 DNA is TGCGCCAGCAGCCTGACAGTATCCTACGAGCAGTACTTC.

The J gene is TRBJ1-1, the V gene TRBV6-6; 7 positions match TRBD1. The V gene end was trimmed by 5 bases and the J gene end by 11 bases; junction bases not matched to a gene: 8. CDR3 length equals 12 residues. Germline loops: CDR1 MNHNY, CDR2 SVGAGI (reference sequence). CDR3 in amino acids: CASSTDRVEAFF. CDR3 DNA sequence: TGTGCCAGCAGTACTGACAGGGTGGAGGCTTTCTTT.

CDR3 amino acids: CASSLVEDSEAFF. CDR3 nucleotide sequence: TGTGCCAGCAGCTTAGTCGAGGACAGTGAAGCTTTCTTT. This sequence joins TRBV11-3 and TRBJ1-1, with a tentative D call TRBD1 (6 bases). The CDR3 totals 13 residues. V was shortened by 1 base and J by 7 bases, with 10 bases between the two germline ends. CDR1 and CDR2 from the germline V gene are SGHNT and YENEEA. Supplemented by reference TRBV11-3 and TRBJ1-1, the full variable domain reads EAGVVQSPRYKIIEKKQPVAFWCNPISGHNTLYWYLQNLGQGPELLIRYENEEAVDDSQLPKDRFSAERLKGVDSTLKIQPAELGDSAVYLCASSLVEDSEAFFGQGTRLTVV.

The V call is TRBV4-3, the J call TRBJ1-1; TRBD1 is a possible D gene (5 bases). CDR1 is LGHNA, CDR2 YSLEER, per germline. Trimming left V 6 bases short and J 1 base short, with 9 bases between. This CDR3 region has 13 residues. Written as DNA, the CDR3 is TGCGCCAGCAGACCTACAGGGAACACTGAAGCTTTCTTT. This sequence encodes CASRPTGNTEAFF.

V is TRBV5-6 and J is TRBJ1-1; TRBD1 is a possible D gene (6 bases). Germline values: CDR1 SGHDT, CDR2 YYEEEE. The CDR3 runs to 14 residues. V was cut by 1 base and J by 2 bases, with 9 bases left in between. The CDR3, as DNA: TGTGCCAGCAGCTTGCAGGGACATAACACTGAAGCTTTCTTT. It encodes CASSLQGHNTEAFF.

The genes are TRBV28 and TRBJ1-1, with 9 bases fitting TRBD1. CDR1 and CDR2 from the germline V gene are MDHEN and SYDVKM. Trimming removed 5 bases from V and 5 bases from J; junction bases left unmatched: 6. The CDR3 consists of 14 residues. CDR3: CASSPNRGRTEAFF. The CDR3 DNA reads as TGTGCCAGCAGTCCCAACAGGGGGCGAACTGAAGCTTTCTTT.

The chain's CDR3 is CASSLLAGGNTGELFF. As DNA, the CDR3 is TGCGCCAGCAGCTTACTAGCGGGGGGTAACACCGGGGAGCTGTTTTTT. The chain couples TRBV5-1 to TRBJ2-2; the match to TRBD2 covers 12 bases. Germline-derived CDR1 and CDR2 are SGHRS and YFSETQ. The CDR3 has 16 residues. With 2 bases clipped from V and 2 bases from J, the junction kept 1 base outside the gene matches. The complete variable domain, with remaining parts taken from reference TRBV5-1 and TRBJ2-2, reads KAGVTQTPRYLIKTRGQQVTLSCSPISGHRSVSWYQQTPGQGLQFLFEYFSETQRNKGNFPGRFSGRQFSNSRSEMNVSTLELGDSALYLCASSLLAGGNTGELFFGEGSRLTVL.

V and J are TRBV9 and TRBJ1-3, with a tentative D call TRBD1 (5 bases). Germline CDR1 and CDR2: SGDLS and YYNGEE. The CDR3 covers 14 residues. Trimming cost V 4 bases and J 3 bases, with 11 bases left between them. CDR3 sequence (DNA): TGTGCCAGCAGCCCACGGGACTTTGGAAACACCATATATTTT. It encodes CASSPRDFGNTIYF. Full variable domain (outside the CDR3, taken from reference TRBV9 and TRBJ1-3): DSGVTQTPKHLITATGQRVTLRCSPRSGDLSVYWYQQSLDQGLQFLIQYYNGEERAKGNILERFSAQQFPDLHSELNLSSLELGDSALYFCASSPRDFGNTIYFGEGSWLTVV.

The chain carries TRBV7-9 and TRBJ2-1; 11 bases match TRBD2. The CDR3 runs 16 residues. Germline-derived CDR1 and CDR2 are SEHNR and FQNEAQ (reference sequence). Trimming at V came to 1 base and at J to 2 bases, leaving 1 base not matched to a gene. The CDR3 loop reads CASSLVLAGAYNEQFF. DNA of the CDR3: TGTGCCAGCAGCTTAGTACTAGCGGGGGCCTACAATGAGCAGTTCTTC.

This clone appeared a single time. The junction and the germline gene differ at one end; a read error may be behind it. V gene TRBV18 combines with J gene TRBJ2-7, with 7 bases matching TRBD2. The CDR3 runs to 14 residues. Germline loops: CDR1 KGHSH, CDR2 LQKENI. As DNA, the CDR3 is TGTGCCAGCTCACCACCGACTAGCTCCCACGAGCAGTACTTC. Protein sequence: CASSPPTSSHEQYF. Supplemented by reference TRBV18 and TRBJ2-7, the full variable domain reads NAGVMQNPRHLVRRRGQEARLRCSPMKGHSHVYWYRQLPEEGLKFMVYLQKENIIDESGMPKERFSAEFPKEGPSILRIQQVVRGDSAAYFCASSPPTSSHEQYFGPGTRLTVT.

This clone came up once. This chain links TRBV28 with TRBJ1-1; D remains unclear. V was trimmed by 5 bases and J by 2 bases, leaving 15 bases between them. Germline V CDR1 and CDR2: MDHEN, SYDVKM. The CDR3 totals 15 residues. CDR3 region: CASSGSTDTNTEAFF. In DNA form, the CDR3 reads TGTGCCAGCAGTGGTTCCACAGATACTAACACTGAAGCTTTCTTT.

The chain joins TRBV4-1 to TRBJ2-1, with 10 bases that match TRBD2. The CDR3 loop spans 18 amino acids. V gave up 3 bases and J gave up 6 bases; unmatched junction bases: 14. Germline V lookup: CDR1 MGHRA, CDR2 YSYEKL. The CDR3 DNA is TGCGCCAGCAGCCAGGACACAGGGGGACTAGCGATAGTCAATGAGCAGTTCTTC. Translation gives CASSQDTGGLAIVNEQFF.

The chain couples TRBV5-6 to TRBJ2-7, with TRBD1 as a possible D gene (6 bases). The CDR3 runs 16 residues. Deletions cut 2 bases from V and 0 bases from J, with 15 bases between. Per germline, CDR1 SGHDT and CDR2 YYEEEE. CDR3: CASSFEQGTGSYEQYF. CDR3 sequence (DNA): TGTGCCAGCAGCTTCGAACAGGGTACGGGCTCCTACGAGCAGTACTTC.

This chain uses TRBV27 with TRBJ2-1, with 10 bases aligning to TRBD2. The germline V gene encodes CDR1 MNHEY and CDR2 SMNVEV (reference sequence). The CDR3 has 18 amino acids. V shed 2 bases and J 8 bases; nucleotides not matched to a gene: 15. CDR3 sequence reads: CASSLLPGLAARRDEQFF. CDR3 nucleotide sequence: TGTGCCAGCAGTTTACTTCCTGGACTAGCGGCCCGGAGGGATGAGCAGTTCTTC.

The V and J genes are TRBV7-9 and TRBJ2-7; 8 bases are shared with TRBD1. This CDR3 contains 14 residues. Germline V gives CDR1 SEHNR, CDR2 FQNEAQ (reference sequence). V lost 5 bases to trimming and J lost 0 bases; unmatched junction nucleotides: 3. The CDR3 sequence: CASSPTGASYEQYF. For the CDR3, the DNA is TGTGCCAGCAGCCCGACAGGGGCCTCCTACGAGCAGTACTTC.

The CDR3 region is CASRPLGGLTEAFF. CDR3 bases: TGTGCCAGCAGACCGCTGGGGGGGCTAACTGAAGCTTTCTTT. V usage is TRBV6-5 and J usage is TRBJ1-1; D possibly corresponds to TRBD1 (6 bases). V shed 6 bases and J shed 5 bases, with 16 bases lying between them. The CDR3 contains 14 residues. CDR1 is MNHEY, CDR2 SVGAGI, per germline.

The chain is built from TRBV18 and TRBJ2-7, with 7 bases fitting TRBD1. The CDR3 is 14 residues long. CDR1 KGHSH and CDR2 LQKENI come from the germline V gene. V was pared by 4 bases and J by 3 bases, with 6 bases of the junction left unmatched. DNA of the CDR3: TGTGCCAGCTCACTATCGACAGGGAACTACGAGCAGTACTTC. This sequence encodes CASSLSTGNYEQYF.

The J gene is TRBJ1-1, the V gene TRBV28; the D is unclear. The V gene's germline CDR1 is MDHEN and CDR2 SYDVKM. Trimming removed 5 bases from V and 6 bases from J, with 7 bases in between. This CDR3 comprises 11 residues. The CDR3 region has the DNA TGTGCCAGCAGTCAGGACTCTGAAGCTTTCTTT. It yields the protein CASSQDSEAFF.